Below, 5 T cell receptor beta chains from the same sample are listed, as sequenced in a study of T cell clonality in common variable immunodeficiency. Produced via immunoSEQ multiplex PCR; TCRdb's table is partial and in-frame only. The sample shows about 37,000 clones, none of them appearing just once. Sequenced material: peripheral blood mononuclear cells. These receptors all come from a person aged 18 to 70 in good health.

This clone showed up many times. The CDR3 end falls 3 residues outside the read, so it is completed with the germline J gene. The chain couples TRBV20-1 to TRBJ1-1, with 8 positions matching TRBD1. Looked up from germline, CDR1 is DFQATT and CDR2 is SNEGSKA (reference sequence). V shed 5 bases, J shed 5 bases, and the junction held 13 bases outside the gene matches. The CDR3 is 15 residues long. CDR3 loop: CSALGSPRTGTEAFF. The CDR3 bases that were read are TGCAGTGCTCTAGGGTCCCCCCGGACAGGGACTGAA.

This clone was detected many times. The part of the CDR3 DNA that was read is TGCAGTGCTAGAGATTGGGAGGCGGGTCAGCCC. Amino acid sequence: CSARDWEAGQP. The CDR3 in full is CSARDWEAGQPQHF. The genes are TRBV20-1 and TRBJ1-5, with D unclear. The DNA ends 3 residues before the CDR3 does, and the rest of the CDR3 is filled in from the germline J gene. The V gene's germline CDR1 is DFQATT and CDR2 SNEGSKA (reference sequence). This CDR3 is built from 14 residues. Trimming stripped 0 bases from V and 6 bases from J, with 12 bases between.

In this sample, this clone turned up a few times. Incomplete CDR3 DNA: TGCAGTGCCGCCGGACCCCTACTAGCGGGAGTCGCCTACGAG. It codes for CSAAGPLLAGVAYE. In full, the CDR3 reads CSAAGPLLAGVAYEQYF. The chain couples TRBV20-1 to TRBJ2-7; 11 bases align to TRBD2. The read ends 3 residues early relative to the CDR3; the germline J gene fills the gap. With V trimmed by 6 bases and J by 2 bases, 15 bases remained unmatched. The germline V gene has CDR1 DFQATT and CDR2 SNEGSKA (reference sequence). The CDR3 sequence is 17 residues long.

Ten or more counts support this clone. The read ends 3 residues early relative to the CDR3; the germline J gene fills the gap. The gene calls are TRBV20-1 and TRBJ2-5; 12 bases are shared with TRBD1. J was trimmed by 2 bases and V by 8 bases; bases with no gene match: 15. The germline V gene has CDR1 DFQATT and CDR2 SNEGSKA (reference sequence). The CDR3 spans 17 residues. The CDR3 reads CSHPPGQGAARQETQYF. Incomplete CDR3 DNA: TGCAGTCATCCTCCGGGACAGGGGGCCGCTAGGCAAGAGACC.

This clone was picked up a small number of times. The DNA ends 3 residues before the CDR3 does, and the rest of the CDR3 is filled in from the germline J gene. The genes are TRBV7-2 and TRBJ2-3, with 8 bases aligning to TRBD2. The length of the CDR3 is 15 residues. The V segment lost 3 bases and the J segment 0 bases; nucleotides outside the gene matches: 2. CDR1 is SGHTA, CDR2 FQGNSA, per germline. The CDR3 DNA, read in part, is TGTGCCAGCAGCTTCCAGCGGGAGAGCACAGATACG. Translation gives CASSFQRESTDT. The entire CDR3 reads CASSFQRESTDTQYF.